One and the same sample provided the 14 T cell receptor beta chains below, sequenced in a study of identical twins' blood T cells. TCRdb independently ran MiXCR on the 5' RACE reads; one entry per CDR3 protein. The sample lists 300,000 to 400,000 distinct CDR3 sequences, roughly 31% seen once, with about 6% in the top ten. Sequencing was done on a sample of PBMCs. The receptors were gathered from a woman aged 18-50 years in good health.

The chain's CDR3 is CATSRDPINPGLRGYTF. The CDR3 DNA reads TGTGCCACCAGCAGAGATCCAATAAACCCGGGATTAAGGGGCTACACCTTC. This chain links TRBV15 with TRBJ1-2, with D unresolved. CDR1 is LNHNV, CDR2 YYDKDF, per germline (reference sequence). Trimming removed 0 bases at V and 8 bases at J, with 22 bases between. The CDR3 totals 17 residues.

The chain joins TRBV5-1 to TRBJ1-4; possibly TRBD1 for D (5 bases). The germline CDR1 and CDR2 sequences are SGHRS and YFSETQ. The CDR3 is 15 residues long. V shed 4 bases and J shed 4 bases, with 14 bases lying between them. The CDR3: CASSPSGTDNEKLFF. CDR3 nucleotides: TGCGCCAGCAGCCCGTCGGGGACGGATAATGAAAAACTGTTTTTT.

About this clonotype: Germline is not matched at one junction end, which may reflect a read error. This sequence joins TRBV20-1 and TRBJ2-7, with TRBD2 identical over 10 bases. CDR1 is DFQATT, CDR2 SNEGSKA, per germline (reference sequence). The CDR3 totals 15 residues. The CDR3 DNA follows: TGCAGTGCCTTCAGTCCTAGCGGGGGTTGGAACGAGCAGTGCTTC. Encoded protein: CSAFSPSGGWNEQCF.

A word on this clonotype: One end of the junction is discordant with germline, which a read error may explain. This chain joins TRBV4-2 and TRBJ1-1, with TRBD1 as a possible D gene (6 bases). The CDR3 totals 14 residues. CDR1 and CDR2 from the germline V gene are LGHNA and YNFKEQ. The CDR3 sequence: CTSSQDPGDTEAFF. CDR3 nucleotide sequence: TGTACCAGCAGCCAAGATCCAGGGGATACTGAAGCTTTCTTT.

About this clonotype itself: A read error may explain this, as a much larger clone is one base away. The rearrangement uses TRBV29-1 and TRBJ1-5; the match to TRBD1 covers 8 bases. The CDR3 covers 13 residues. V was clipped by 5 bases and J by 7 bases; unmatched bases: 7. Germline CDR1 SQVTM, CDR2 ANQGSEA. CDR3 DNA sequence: TGCAGCGTTACACAGGGGGATTGCCAGCCCCAGCATTTT. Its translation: CSVTQGDCQPQHF.

The CDR3 region has the DNA TGTGCCAGCAGCTTAAAGGAGAAGAGGACTGAAGCTTTCTTT. Translated: CASSLKEKRTEAFF. The chain is built from TRBV13 and TRBJ1-1; the D is unclear. Germline V lookup: CDR1 PRHDT, CDR2 FYEKMQ (reference sequence). Trimming shortened V by 2 bases and J by 5 bases, and 12 bases separated the two germline ends. The CDR3 runs 14 residues.

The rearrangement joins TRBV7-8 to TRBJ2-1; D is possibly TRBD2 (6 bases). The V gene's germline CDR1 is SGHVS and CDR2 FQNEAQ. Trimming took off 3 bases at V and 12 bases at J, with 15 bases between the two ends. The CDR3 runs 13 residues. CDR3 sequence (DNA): TGTGCCAGCAGCTTTGGGACTTCAGAGGGGCAGTTCTTC. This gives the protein CASSFGTSEGQFF.

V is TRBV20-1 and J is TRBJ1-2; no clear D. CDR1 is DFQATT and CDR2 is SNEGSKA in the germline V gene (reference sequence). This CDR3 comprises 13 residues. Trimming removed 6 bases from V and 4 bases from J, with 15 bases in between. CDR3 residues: CSAEGQLGYGYTF. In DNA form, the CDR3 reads TGCAGTGCCGAAGGGCAGTTGGGCTATGGCTACACCTTC.

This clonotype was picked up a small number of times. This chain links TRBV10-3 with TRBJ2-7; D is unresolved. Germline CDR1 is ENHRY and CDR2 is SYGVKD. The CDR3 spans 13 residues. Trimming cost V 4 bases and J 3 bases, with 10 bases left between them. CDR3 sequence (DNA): TGTGCCATCAGTGTGACCCCTGGCTACGAGCAGTACTTC. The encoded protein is CAISVTPGYEQYF.

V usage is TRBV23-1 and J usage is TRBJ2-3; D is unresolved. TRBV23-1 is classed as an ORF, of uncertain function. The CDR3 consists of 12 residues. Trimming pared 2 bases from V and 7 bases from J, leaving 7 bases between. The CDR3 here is CASSQRHYTQYF. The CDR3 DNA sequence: TGCGCCAGCAGTCAACGGCATTATACGCAGTATTTT.

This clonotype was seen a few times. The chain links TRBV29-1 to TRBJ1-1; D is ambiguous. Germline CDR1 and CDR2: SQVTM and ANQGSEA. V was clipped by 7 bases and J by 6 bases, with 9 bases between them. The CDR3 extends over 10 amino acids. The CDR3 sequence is CSAWAAEAFF. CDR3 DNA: TGCAGCGCCTGGGCCGCTGAAGCTTTCTTT.

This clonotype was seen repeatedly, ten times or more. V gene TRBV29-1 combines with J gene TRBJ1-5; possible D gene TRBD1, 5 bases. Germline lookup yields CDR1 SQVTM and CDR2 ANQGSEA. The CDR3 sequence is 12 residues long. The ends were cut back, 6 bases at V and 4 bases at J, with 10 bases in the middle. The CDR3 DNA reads TGCAGCGTGGGGCAGGAGAATCAGCCCCAGCATTTT. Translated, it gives CSVGQENQPQHF.

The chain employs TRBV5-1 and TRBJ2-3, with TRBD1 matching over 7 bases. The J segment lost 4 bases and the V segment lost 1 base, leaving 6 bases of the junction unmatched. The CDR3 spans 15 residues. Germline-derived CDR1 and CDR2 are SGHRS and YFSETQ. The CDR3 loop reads CASSLKGAWADTQYF. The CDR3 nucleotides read TGCGCCAGCAGCTTGAAGGGGGCTTGGGCAGATACGCAGTATTTT.

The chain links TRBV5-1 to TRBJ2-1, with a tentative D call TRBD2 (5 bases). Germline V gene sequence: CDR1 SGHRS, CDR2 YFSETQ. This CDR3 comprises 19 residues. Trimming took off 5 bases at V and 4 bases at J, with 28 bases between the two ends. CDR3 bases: TGCGCCAGCAGTAGGGTCCCCGGCGCAGGCCACGGGGTTTACAATGAGCAGTTCTTC. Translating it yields CASSRVPGAGHGVYNEQFF.